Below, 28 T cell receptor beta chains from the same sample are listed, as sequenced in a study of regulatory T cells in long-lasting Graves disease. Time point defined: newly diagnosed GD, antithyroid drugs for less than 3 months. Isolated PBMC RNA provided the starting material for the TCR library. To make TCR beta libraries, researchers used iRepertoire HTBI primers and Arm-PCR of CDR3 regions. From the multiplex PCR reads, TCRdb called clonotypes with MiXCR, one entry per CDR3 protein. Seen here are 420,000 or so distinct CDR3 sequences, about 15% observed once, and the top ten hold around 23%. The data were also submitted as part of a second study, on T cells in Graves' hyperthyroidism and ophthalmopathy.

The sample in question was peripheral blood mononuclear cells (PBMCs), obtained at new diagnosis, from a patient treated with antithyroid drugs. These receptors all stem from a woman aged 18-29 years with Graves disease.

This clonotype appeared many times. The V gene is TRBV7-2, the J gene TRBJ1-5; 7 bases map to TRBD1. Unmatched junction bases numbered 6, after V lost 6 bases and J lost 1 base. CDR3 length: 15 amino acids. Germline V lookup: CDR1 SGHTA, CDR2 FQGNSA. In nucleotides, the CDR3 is TGTGCCAGCAGTTGGGACAGACTAAGCAATCAGCCCCAGCATTTT. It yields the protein CASSWDRLSNQPQHF.

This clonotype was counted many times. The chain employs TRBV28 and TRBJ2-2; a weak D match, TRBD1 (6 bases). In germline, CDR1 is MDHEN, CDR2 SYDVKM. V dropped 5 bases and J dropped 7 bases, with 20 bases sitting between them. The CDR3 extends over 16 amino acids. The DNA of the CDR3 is TGTGCCAGCAGTCAAAGTGGATTGGGGGCGGACGGGGAGCTGTTTTTT. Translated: CASSQSGLGADGELFF.

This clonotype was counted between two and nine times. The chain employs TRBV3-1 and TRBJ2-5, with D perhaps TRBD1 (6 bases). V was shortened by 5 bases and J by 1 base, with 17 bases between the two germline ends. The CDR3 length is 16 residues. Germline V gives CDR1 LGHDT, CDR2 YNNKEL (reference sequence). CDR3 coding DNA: TGTGCCAGCAGCGGGCCTTGGACAGAATCCCAAGAGACCCAGTACTTC. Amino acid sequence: CASSGPWTESQETQYF.

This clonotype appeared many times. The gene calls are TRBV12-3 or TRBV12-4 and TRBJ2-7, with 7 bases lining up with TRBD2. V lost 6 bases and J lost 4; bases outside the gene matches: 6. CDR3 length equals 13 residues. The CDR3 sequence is CASSWGGSYEQYF. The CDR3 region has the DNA TGTGCCAGCAGCTGGGGAGGGAGTTACGAGCAGTACTTC.

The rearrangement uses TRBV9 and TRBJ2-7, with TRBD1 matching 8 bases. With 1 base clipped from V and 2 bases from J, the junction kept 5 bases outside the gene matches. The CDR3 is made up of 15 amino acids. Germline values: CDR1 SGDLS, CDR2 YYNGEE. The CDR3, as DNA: TGTGCCAGCAGCGTAAGGCAGGGGGCCCCCTACGAGCAGTACTTC. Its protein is CASSVRQGAPYEQYF. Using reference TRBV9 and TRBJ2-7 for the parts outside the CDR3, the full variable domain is DSGVTQTPKHLITATGQRVTLRCSPRSGDLSVYWYQQSLDQGLQFLIQYYNGEERAKGNILERFSAQQFPDLHSELNLSSLELGDSALYFCASSVRQGAPYEQYFGPGTRLTVT.

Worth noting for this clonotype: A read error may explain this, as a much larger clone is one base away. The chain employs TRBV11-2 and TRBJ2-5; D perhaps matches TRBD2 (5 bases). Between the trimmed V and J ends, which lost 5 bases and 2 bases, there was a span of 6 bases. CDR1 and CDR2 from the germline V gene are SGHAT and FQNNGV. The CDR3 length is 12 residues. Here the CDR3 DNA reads TGTGCCAGCAGCGGGAGACAAGAGACCCAGTACTTC. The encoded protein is CASSGRQETQYF.

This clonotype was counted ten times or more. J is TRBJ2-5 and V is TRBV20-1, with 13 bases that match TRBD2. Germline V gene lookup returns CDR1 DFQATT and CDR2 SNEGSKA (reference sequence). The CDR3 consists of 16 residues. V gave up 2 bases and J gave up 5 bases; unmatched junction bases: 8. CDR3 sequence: CSARSPGTSGMETQYF. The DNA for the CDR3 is TGCAGTGCTAGATCCCCCGGGACTAGCGGGATGGAGACCCAGTACTTC.

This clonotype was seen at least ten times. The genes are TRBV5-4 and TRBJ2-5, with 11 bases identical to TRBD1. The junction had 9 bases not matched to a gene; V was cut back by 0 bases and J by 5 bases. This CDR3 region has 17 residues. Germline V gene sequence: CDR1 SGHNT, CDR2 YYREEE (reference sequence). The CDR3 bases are TGTGCCAGCAGCTTGGGGACAGGGGGCGGGAGGCGGGAGACCCAGTACTTC. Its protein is CASSLGTGGGRRETQYF.

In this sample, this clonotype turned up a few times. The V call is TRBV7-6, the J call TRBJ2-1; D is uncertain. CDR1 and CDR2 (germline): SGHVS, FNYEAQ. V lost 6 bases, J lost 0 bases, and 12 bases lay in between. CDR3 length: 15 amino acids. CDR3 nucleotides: TGTGCCAGCAGGTTAAGCCAAAGCTCCTACAATGAGCAGTTCTTC. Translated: CASRLSQSSYNEQFF.

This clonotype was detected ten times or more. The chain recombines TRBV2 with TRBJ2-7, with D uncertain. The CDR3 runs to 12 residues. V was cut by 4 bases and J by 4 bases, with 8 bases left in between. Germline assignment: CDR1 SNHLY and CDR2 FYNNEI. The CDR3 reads CASSGLVYEQYF. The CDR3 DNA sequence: TGTGCCAGCAGTGGCCTAGTATACGAGCAGTACTTC.

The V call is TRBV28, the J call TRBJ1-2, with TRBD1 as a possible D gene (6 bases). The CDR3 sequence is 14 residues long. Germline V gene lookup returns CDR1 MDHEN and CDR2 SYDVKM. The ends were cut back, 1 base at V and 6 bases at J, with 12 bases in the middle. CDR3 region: CASSLSGAYDGYTF. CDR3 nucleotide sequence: TGTGCCAGCAGTTTATCGGGGGCATACGATGGCTACACCTTC.

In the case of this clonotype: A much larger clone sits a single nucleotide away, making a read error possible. The CDR3 DNA reads as TGTGTCACTCGGACTAGCGGTAGCGGTGAGCAGTTCTTC. This translates into CVTRTSGSGEQFF. This chain uses TRBV14 with TRBJ2-1; TRBD2 aligns across 10 bases. The CDR3 is 13 amino acids. Germline CDR1 is SGHDN and CDR2 is FVKESK.

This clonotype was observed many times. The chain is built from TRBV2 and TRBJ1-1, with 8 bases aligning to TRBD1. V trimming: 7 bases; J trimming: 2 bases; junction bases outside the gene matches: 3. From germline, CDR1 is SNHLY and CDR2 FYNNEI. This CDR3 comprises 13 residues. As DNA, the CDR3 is TGTGCCAGCACCACAGGGGGAAACACTGAAGCTTTCTTT. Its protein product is CASTTGGNTEAFF.

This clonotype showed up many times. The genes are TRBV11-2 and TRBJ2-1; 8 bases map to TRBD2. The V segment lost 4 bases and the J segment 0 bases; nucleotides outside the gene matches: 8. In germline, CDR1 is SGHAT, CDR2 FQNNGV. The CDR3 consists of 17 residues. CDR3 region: CASSSWSGRGSYNEQFF. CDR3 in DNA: TGTGCCAGCAGCTCATGGAGCGGGAGAGGCTCCTACAATGAGCAGTTCTTC. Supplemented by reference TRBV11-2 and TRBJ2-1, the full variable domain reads EAGVAQSPRYKIIEKRQSVAFWCNPISGHATLYWYQQILGQGPKLLIQFQNNGVVDDSQLPKDRFSAERLKGVDSTLKIQPAKLEDSAVYLCASSSWSGRGSYNEQFFGPGTRLTVL.

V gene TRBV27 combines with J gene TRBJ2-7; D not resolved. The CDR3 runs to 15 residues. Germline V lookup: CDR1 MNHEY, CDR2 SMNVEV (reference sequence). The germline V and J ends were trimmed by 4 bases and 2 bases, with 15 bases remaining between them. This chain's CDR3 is CASSSAAVPPYEQYF. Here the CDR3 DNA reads TGTGCCAGCAGTTCTGCGGCGGTACCTCCCTACGAGCAGTACTTC.

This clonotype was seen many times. CDR3 nucleotides: TGTGCCAGCAGTTCGTCCCGGGACAGTAGGGGCAATCAGCCCCAGCATTTT. It translates to CASSSSRDSRGNQPQHF. The chain is built from TRBV12-3 or TRBV12-4 and TRBJ1-5, with 7 bases fitting TRBD1. CDR3 length equals 17 residues. Unmatched junction bases numbered 11, after V lost 4 bases and J lost 2 bases.

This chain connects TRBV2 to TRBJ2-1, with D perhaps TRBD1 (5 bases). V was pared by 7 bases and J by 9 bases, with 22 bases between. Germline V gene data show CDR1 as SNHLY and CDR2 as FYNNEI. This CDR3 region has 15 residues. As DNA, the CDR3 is TGTGCCAGCACCGCTAAGGTGTCAAGGGGCAGTGAGCAGTTCTTC. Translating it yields CASTAKVSRGSEQFF.

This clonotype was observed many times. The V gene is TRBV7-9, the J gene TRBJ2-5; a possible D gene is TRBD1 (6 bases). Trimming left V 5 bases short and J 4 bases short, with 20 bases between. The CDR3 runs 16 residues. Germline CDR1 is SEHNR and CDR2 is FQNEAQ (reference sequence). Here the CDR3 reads CASSETGHRGGETQYF. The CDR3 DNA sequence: TGTGCCAGCAGCGAGACGGGACACCGAGGGGGAGAGACCCAGTACTTC. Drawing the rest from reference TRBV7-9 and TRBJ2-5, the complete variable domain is DTGVSQNPRHKITKRGQNVTFRCDPISEHNRLYWYRQTLGQGPEFLTYFQNEAQLEKSRLLSDRFSAERPKGSFSTLEIQRTEQGDSAMYLCASSETGHRGGETQYFGPGTRLLVL.

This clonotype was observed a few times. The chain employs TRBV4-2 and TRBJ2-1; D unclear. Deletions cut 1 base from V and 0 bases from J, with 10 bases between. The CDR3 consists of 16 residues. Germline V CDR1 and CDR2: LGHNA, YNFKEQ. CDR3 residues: CASSQVRPSSYNEQFF. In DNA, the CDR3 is TGTGCCAGCAGCCAAGTACGCCCGAGCTCCTACAATGAGCAGTTCTTC.

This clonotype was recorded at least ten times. CDR3 coding DNA: TGTGCCAGCAGCCCCCGGACAGCAACTAATGAAAAACTGTTTTTT. It specifies CASSPRTATNEKLFF. This chain links TRBV7-2 with TRBJ1-4; tentatively, D is TRBD1 (6 bases). V was shortened by 5 bases and J by 0 bases, with 10 bases between the two germline ends. Germline CDR1 reads SGHTA; CDR2 reads FQGNSA. This CDR3 contains 15 residues. The full variable domain, completed using reference TRBV7-2 and TRBJ1-4, is GAGVSQSPSNKVTEKGKDVELRCDPISGHTALYWYRQSLGQGLEFLIYFQGNSAPDKSGLPSDRFSAERTGGSVSTLTIQRTQQEDSAVYLCASSPRTATNEKLFFGSGTQLSVL.

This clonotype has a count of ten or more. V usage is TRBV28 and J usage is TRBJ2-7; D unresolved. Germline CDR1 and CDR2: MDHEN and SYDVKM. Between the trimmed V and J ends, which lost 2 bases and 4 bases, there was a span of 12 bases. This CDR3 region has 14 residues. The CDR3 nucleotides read TGTGCCAGCAGTTTAGCGCTCCGGATTTACGAGCAGTACTTC. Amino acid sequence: CASSLALRIYEQYF. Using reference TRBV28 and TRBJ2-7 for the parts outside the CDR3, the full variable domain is DVKVTQSSRYLVKRTGEKVFLECVQDMDHENMFWYRQDPGLGLRLIYFSYDVKMKEKGDIPEGYSVSREKKERFSLILESASTNQTSMYLCASSLALRIYEQYFGPGTRLTVT.

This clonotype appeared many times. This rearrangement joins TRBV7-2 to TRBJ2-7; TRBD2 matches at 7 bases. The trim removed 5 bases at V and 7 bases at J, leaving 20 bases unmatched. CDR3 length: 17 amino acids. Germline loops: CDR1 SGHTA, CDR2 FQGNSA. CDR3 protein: CASSELGGGGPLREQYF. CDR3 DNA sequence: TGTGCCAGCAGCGAGTTAGGCGGGGGAGGTCCCTTGAGGGAGCAGTACTTC.

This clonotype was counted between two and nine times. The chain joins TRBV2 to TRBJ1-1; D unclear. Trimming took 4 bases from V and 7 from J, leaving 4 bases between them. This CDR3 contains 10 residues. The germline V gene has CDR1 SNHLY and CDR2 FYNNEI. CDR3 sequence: CASSGVEAFF. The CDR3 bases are TGTGCCAGCAGTGGTGTTGAAGCTTTCTTT.

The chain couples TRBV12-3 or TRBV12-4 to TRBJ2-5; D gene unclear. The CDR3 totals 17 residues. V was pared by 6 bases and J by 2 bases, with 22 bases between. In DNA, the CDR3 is TGTGCCAGCAGCCCCCTTGGCGCCTTAAGACGACAAGAGACCCAGTACTTC. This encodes CASSPLGALRRQETQYF.

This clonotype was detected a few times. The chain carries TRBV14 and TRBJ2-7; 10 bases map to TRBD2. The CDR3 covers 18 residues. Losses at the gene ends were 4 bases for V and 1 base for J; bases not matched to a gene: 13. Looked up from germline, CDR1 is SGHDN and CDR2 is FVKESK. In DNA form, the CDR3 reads TGTGCCAGCAGCCCCCAAACGAATCTAGCGGGAGTATCCTACGAGCAGTACTTC. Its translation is CASSPQTNLAGVSYEQYF.

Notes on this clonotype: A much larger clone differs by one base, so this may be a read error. CDR3 nucleotide sequence: TGTGCCAGCAGCCTACTTAGCGGGGGGGGCAATGAGCAGTTCTTC. Residues: CASSLLSGGGNEQFF. This chain uses TRBV14 with TRBJ2-1, with 11 bases aligning to TRBD2. The V gene's germline CDR1 is SGHDN and CDR2 FVKESK. J gave up 6 bases and V 4 bases, and 5 bases lay outside the gene matches. The CDR3 is made up of 15 amino acids.

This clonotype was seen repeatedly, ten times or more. The CDR3 is CSARELWQETQYF. Written as DNA, the CDR3 is TGCAGTGCTAGAGAACTATGGCAAGAGACCCAGTACTTC. This rearrangement joins TRBV20-1 to TRBJ2-5; D is uncertain. Trimming shortened V by 0 bases and J by 2 bases, and 7 bases separated the two germline ends. The CDR3 is made up of 13 amino acids. CDR1 is DFQATT and CDR2 is SNEGSKA in the germline V gene (reference sequence).

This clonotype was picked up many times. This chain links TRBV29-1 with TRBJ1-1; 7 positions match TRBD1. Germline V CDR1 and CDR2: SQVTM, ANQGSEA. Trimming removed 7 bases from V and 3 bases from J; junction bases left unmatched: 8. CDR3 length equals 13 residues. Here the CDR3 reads CSASTGFDTEAFF. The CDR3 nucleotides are TGCAGCGCCTCGACAGGGTTTGACACTGAAGCTTTCTTT.